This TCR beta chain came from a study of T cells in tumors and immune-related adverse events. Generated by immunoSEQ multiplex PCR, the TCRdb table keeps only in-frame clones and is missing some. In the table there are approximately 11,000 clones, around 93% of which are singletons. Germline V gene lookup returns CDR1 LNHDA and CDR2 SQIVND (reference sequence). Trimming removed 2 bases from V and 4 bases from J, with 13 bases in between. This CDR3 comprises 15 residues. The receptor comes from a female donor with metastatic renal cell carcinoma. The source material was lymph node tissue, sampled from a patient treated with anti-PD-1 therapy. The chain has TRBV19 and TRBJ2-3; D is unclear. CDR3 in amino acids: CASSISRVRPDTQYF. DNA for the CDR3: TGTGCCAGTAGTATATCCCGGGTCCGTCCAGATACGCAGTATTTT.